The T cell receptor beta chain described here comes from a study of cytomegalovirus exposure and HLA in healthy donors. The CDR3 runs 15 residues. The V gene's germline CDR1 is LNHDA and CDR2 SQIVND (reference sequence). The V and J ends lost 8 bases and 5 bases, in that order; junction bases with no gene match: 11. Only in-frame clones appear in the TCRdb table, and some are missing; sequencing was by immunoSEQ multiplex PCR. The data contain a few hundred thousand clones, about 89% of them singletons. Sequencing was carried out using PBMCs. The source of this sequence is a woman aged 18 to 35 in good health and CMV-seronegative. The J gene is TRBJ2-5, the V gene TRBV19; TRBD2 aligns across 10 bases. This CDR3 is CASGRVAGGAETQYF. For the CDR3, the DNA is TGTGCCAGTGGGCGCGTAGCGGGAGGTGCGGAGACCCAGTACTTC.